These T cell receptor beta chains were read from a single sample in a study of OX40 agonist ivuxolimab in advanced cancers. Clones were read by immunoSEQ multiplex PCR, and TCRdb kept only the in-frame ones, dropping some. The data contain 45,000 to 70,000 clones, nearly 85% of them seen just once; the ten biggest clones take up approximately 3.3%. Sequenced here: CD4+ or CD8+ T cells sorted from blood, sampled in a trial of the OX40 agonist ivuxolimab. The receptors shown here come from an adult with an advanced solid tumor such as melanoma, head and neck, liver or kidney cancer. Each CDR3 is given with its conserved first and last residue. The D gene is left open where the match is weak. Size is stated for part of the rows, as once, few or many counts, or as a class when the clone is expanded.

CDR3aa | CDR3nt | abundance | d_gene | j_gene | v_gene
CASSTRQGAYEQYF | TGTGCCAGCAGTACTCGACAGGGGGCCTACGAGCAGTACTTC | - | TRBD1 | TRBJ2-7 | TRBV27
CASSDQTPNSPLHF | TGTGCCAGCAGTGACCAGACACCAAATTCACCCCTCCACTTT | - | - | TRBJ1-6 | TRBV6-4
CASSPLTGTNEKLFF | TGTGCCAGCTCACCCTTAACAGGAACCAATGAAAAACTGTTTTTT | - | - | TRBJ1-4 | TRBV18
CASSRDGDQPQHF | TGTGCCAGTAGTAGGGACGGCGATCAGCCCCAGCATTTT | - | - | TRBJ1-5 | TRBV19
CASSFLAGVNEQFF | TGTGCCAGCAGCTTTCTAGCGGGAGTGAATGAGCAGTTCTTC | - | TRBD2 | TRBJ2-1 | TRBV11-2
CASSSLRAAINIQYF | TGTGCCAGCAGTTCACTGCGGGCTGCCATAAACATTCAGTACTTC | - | - | TRBJ2-4 | TRBV28
CASSDSREWDEQFF | TGTGCCAGCAGTGATAGTCGGGAGTGGGATGAGCAGTTCTTC | - | - | TRBJ2-1 | TRBV6-5
CASSQDLGGTGKRAQHF | TGCGCCAGCAGCCAAGATCTAGGCGGGACAGGGAAGAGGGCCCAGCATTTT | - | TRBD1 | TRBJ1-5 | TRBV4-1
CASVGGGTDTQYF | TGTGCCAGCGTGGGGGGAGGCACAGATACGCAGTATTTT | - | - | TRBJ2-3 | TRBV28
CASSAGAGLDEQFF | TGCGCCAGCAGCGCCGGCGCTGGGCTTGATGAGCAGTTCTTC | - | - | TRBJ2-1 | TRBV5-1
CASSWTGVGNQPQHF | TGTGCCAGCAGTTGGACAGGGGTCGGCAATCAGCCCCAGCATTTT | - | TRBD1 | TRBJ1-5 | TRBV27
CAWSYSGGYTF | TGTGCCTGGTCTTACAGCGGCGGCTACACCTTC | - | - | TRBJ1-2 | TRBV30
CASSRASASGSATTEAFF | TGTGCCAGCTCACGGGCGTCGGCCTCGGGTAGTGCTACCACTGAAGCTTTCTTT | - | - | TRBJ1-1 | TRBV18
CASSWGGRFEDTQYF | TGTGCCAGCAGCTGGGGGGGGAGGTTCGAAGATACGCAGTATTTT | - | TRBD2 | TRBJ2-3 | TRBV7-2
CASKTETGNSPLHF | TGTGCCAGCAAAACGGAGACAGGGAATTCACCCCTCCACTTT | few | TRBD1 | TRBJ1-6 | TRBV28
CATSRAGVKLFF | TGTGCCACCAGCAGGGCAGGGGTGAAACTGTTTTTT | - | - | TRBJ1-4 | TRBV15
CASSSGGTGPLNSNQPQHF | TGTGCCAGCAGCTCAGGTGGGACAGGGCCCCTTAATAGCAATCAGCCCCAGCATTTT | - | TRBD1 | TRBJ1-5 | TRBV11-3
CASSATGGDQPQHF | TGTGCCAGCAGCGCGACAGGGGGGGATCAGCCCCAGCATTTT | once | TRBD1 | TRBJ1-5 | TRBV7-9
CASSPTSSYNEQFF | TGTGCCAGCAGCCCTACTAGCTCCTACAATGAGCAGTTCTTC | - | - | TRBJ2-1 | TRBV7-3
CASSSRGPRRTQYF | TGTGCCAGCAGTTCAAGGGGACCCCGGCGGACCCAGTACTTC | - | - | TRBJ2-5 | TRBV28
CASSQQDGFYEQYF | TGTGCCAGCAGCCAACAGGACGGATTCTACGAGCAGTACTTC | once | - | TRBJ2-7 | TRBV14
CASRAGLMAGEQYF | TGTGCCAGCAGGGCCGGGCTCATGGCGGGGGAGCAGTACTTC | once | - | TRBJ2-7 | TRBV2
CASRPQGGDYGYTF | TGTGCCAGCAGGCCACAGGGGGGCGACTATGGCTACACCTTC | once | TRBD1 | TRBJ1-2 | TRBV6-5
CAWSVQAGFQFF | TGTGCCTGGAGTGTACAGGCAGGGTTTCAGTTCTTC | - | - | TRBJ2-1 | TRBV30
CASISGGSDNEQFF | TGTGCCAGCATCTCAGGGGGCTCGGACAATGAGCAGTTCTTC | - | TRBD1 | TRBJ2-1 | TRBV28
CASSYRPGGNYEQYF | TGTGCCAGCAGCTATCGACCCGGCGGGAACTACGAGCAGTACTTC | - | - | TRBJ2-7 | TRBV5-8